This entry features one T cell receptor (beta chain) sequence. Its antigen remains unidentified. One end of the junction varies from germline; a read error may be responsible. The entry originates in a study of tumor-infiltrating lymphocytes in primary liver carcinoma. Study-level background: Each of the samples returned roughly 3.65 to 7.5 million productive TCRbeta reads (a yield similar across tissue types). Study observations and caveats: Representation across all five tumor regions was limited to only about 8-25% of top clones.

The researchers produced TCR beta cDNA from around 0.5 ug total RNA with a constant-region primer. A slightly modified ARM-PCR protocol with three nested multiplex PCR rounds produced these TCR beta libraries. Each CDR3 protein gets one entry after TCRdb re-called the multiplex PCR reads with MiXCR. Of 95,000 to 150,000 distinct CDR3 sequences in the sample, 50% to 65% are singletons; the top ten hold roughly 9%. Joint extraction of RNA and DNA used roughly 20-32 mg of bulk tissue that was unsorted. The origin of this receptor is a woman aged 55 to 70 with primary liver carcinoma and hepatitis B virus infection. The sequencing input was liver tumor tissue from sampling region 1. Described subset: tumor region T1, superior pole.

CDR3 amino acids: CAGRRETSGSATGELFF. DNA for the CDR3: TGTGCCGGCAGGCGAGAGACTAGCGGGAGCGCCACCGGGGAGCTGTTTTTT. This chain links TRBV7-9 with TRBJ2-2; 12 bases fit TRBD2. In germline, CDR1 is SEHNR, CDR2 FQNEAQ (reference sequence). The CDR3 runs 17 residues.